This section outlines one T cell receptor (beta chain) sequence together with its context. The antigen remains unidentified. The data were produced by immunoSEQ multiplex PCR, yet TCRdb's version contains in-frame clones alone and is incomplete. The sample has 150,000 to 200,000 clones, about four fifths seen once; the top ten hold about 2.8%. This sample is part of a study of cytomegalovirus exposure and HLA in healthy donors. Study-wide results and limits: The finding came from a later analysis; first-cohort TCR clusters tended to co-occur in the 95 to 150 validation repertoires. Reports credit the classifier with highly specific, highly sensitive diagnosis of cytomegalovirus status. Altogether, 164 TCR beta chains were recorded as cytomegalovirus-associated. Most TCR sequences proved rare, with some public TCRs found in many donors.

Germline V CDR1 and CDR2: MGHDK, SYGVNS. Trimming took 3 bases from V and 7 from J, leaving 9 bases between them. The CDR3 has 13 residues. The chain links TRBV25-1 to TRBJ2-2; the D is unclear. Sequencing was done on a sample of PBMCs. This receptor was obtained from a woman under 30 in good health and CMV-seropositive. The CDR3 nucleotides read TGTGCCAGCAGTGACCCACCGGGCGGGGAGCTGTTTTTT. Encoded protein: CASSDPPGGELFF.